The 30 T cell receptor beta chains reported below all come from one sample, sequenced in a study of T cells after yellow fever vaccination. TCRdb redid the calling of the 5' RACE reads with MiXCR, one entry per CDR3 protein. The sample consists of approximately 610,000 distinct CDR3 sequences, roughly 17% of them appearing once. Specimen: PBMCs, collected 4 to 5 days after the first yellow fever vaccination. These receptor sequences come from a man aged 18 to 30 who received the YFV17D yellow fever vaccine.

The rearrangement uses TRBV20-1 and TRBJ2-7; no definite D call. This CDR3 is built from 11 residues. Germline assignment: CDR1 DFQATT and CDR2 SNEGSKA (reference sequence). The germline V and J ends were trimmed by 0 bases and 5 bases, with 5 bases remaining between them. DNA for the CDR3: TGCAGTGCTAGAGATCTCCACGAGCAGTACGTC. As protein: CSARDLHEQYV.

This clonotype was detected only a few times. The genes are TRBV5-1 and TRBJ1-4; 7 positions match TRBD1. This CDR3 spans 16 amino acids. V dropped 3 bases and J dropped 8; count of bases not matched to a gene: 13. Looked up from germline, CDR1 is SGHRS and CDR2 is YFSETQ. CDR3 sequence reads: CASSSGQPNQREKLFF. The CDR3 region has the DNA TGCGCCAGCAGCTCGGGACAGCCCAATCAACGGGAAAAACTGTTTTTT. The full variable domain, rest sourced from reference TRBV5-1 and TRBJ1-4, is KAGVTQTPRYLIKTRGQQVTLSCSPISGHRSVSWYQQTPGQGLQFLFEYFSETQRNKGNFPGRFSGRQFSNSRSEMNVSTLELGDSALYLCASSSGQPNQREKLFFGSGTQLSVL.

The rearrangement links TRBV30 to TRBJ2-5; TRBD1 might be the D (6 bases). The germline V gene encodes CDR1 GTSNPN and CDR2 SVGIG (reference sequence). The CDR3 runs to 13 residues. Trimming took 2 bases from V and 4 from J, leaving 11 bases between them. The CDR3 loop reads CAWSTQGGETQYF. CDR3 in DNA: TGTGCCTGGAGTACACAGGGTGGAGAGACCCAGTACTTC.

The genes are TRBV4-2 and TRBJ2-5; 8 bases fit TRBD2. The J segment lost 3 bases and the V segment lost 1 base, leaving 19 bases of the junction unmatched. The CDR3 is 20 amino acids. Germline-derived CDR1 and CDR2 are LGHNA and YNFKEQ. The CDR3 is CASSQGRTGGPGYVEETQYF. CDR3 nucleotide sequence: TGTGCCAGCAGCCAAGGGAGGACGGGGGGGCCTGGATACGTAGAAGAGACCCAGTACTTC.

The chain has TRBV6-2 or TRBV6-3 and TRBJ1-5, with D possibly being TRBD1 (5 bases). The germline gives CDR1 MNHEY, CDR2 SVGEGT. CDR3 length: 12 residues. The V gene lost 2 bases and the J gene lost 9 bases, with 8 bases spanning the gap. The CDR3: CASSYRGLPQHF. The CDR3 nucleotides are TGTGCCAGCAGTTACAGGGGTTTGCCCCAGCATTTT.

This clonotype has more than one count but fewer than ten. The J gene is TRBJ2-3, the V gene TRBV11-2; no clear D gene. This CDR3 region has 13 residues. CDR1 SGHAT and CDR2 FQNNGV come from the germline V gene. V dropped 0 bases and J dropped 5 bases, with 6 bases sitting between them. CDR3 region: CASSLDLGDTQYF. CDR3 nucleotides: TGTGCCAGCAGCTTAGATCTCGGAGATACGCAGTATTTT.

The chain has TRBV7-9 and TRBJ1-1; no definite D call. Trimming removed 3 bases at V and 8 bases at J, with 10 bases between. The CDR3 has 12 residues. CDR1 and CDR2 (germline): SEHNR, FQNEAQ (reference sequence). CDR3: CASSFQNIEAFF. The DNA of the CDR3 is TGTGCCAGCAGCTTCCAGAATATAGAAGCTTTCTTT.

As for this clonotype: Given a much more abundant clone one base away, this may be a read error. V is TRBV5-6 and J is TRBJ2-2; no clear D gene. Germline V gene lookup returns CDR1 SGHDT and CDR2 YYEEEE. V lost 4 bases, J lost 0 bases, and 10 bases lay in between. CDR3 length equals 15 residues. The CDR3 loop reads CASSPVGANTGELFF. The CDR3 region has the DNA TGTGCCAGCAGCCCCGTGGGTGCGAACACCGGGGAGCTGTTTTTT.

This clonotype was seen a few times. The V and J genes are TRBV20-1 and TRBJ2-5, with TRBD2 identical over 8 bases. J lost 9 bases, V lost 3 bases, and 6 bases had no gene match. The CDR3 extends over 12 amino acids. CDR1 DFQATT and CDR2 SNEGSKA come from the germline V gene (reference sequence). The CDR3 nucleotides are TGCAGTGCTAGTGACAGGCGGGAGGCCCAGTACTTC. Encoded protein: CSASDRREAQYF.

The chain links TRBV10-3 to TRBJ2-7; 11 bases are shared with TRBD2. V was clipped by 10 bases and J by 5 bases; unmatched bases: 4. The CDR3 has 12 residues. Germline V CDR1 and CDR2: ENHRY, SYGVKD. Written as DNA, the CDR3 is TGTGCCACCGGACTAGCGGGCAACGAGCAGTACGTC. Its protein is CATGLAGNEQYV.

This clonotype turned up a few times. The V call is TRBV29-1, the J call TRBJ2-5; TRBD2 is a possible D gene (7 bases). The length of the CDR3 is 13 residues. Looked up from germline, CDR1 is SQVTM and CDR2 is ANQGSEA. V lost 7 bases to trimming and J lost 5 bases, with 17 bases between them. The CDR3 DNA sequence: TGCAGCGCCCAGAAACAGGGAGGGGAGACCCAGTACTTC. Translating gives CSAQKQGGETQYF. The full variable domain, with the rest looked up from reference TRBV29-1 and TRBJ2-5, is SAVISQKPSRDICQRGTSLTIQCQVDSQVTMMFWYRQQPGQSLTLIATANQGSEATYESGFVIDKFPISRPNLTFSTLTVSNMSPEDSSIYLCSAQKQGGETQYFGPGTRLLVL.

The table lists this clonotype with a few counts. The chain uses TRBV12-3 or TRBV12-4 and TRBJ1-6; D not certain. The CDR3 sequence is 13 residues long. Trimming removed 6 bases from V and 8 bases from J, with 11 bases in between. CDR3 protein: CASRPDRDSPLHF. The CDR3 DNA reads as TGTGCCAGCAGGCCCGACCGAGATTCACCCCTCCACTTT.

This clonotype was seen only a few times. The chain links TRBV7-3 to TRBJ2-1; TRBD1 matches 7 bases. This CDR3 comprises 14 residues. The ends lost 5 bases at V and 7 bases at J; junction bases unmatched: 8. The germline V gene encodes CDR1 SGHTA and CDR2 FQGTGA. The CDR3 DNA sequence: TGTGCCAGCAGCGAGACAGGGCTTTGGAATGAGCAGTTCTTC. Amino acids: CASSETGLWNEQFF.

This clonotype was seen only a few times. The CDR3 here is CASSLKGGQENTEAFF. In nucleotides, the CDR3 is TGCGCCAGCAGCTTGAAGGGGGGACAGGAGAACACTGAAGCTTTCTTT. The chain couples TRBV5-1 to TRBJ1-1; 8 nucleotides align to TRBD1. Germline V gene lookup returns CDR1 SGHRS and CDR2 YFSETQ. The CDR3 covers 16 residues. Unmatched junction bases numbered 6, after V lost 1 base and J lost 1 base.

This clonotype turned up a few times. CDR3 region: CASSPGQGNREQYF. The CDR3 coding sequence is TGTGCCAGCAGCCCTGGGCAGGGGAATCGGGAGCAGTACTTC. V is TRBV4-2 and J is TRBJ2-7, with D possibly matching TRBD1 (6 bases). This CDR3 region has 14 residues. Trimming left V 4 bases short and J 7 bases short, with 17 bases between. The V gene's germline CDR1 is LGHNA and CDR2 YNFKEQ.

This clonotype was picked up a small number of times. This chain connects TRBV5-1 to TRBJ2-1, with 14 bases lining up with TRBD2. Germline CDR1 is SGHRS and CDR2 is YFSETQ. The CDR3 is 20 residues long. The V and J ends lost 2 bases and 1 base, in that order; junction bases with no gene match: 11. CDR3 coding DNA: TGCGCCAGCAGCTTTCCGACTAGCGGGGGGGTAGTGGGTTCCTACAATGAGCAGTTCTTC. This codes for CASSFPTSGGVVGSYNEQFF.

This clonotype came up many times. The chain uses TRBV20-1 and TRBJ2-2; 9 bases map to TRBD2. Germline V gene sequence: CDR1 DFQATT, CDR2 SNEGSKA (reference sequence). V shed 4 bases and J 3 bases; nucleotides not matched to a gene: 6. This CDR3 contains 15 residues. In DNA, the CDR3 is TGCAGTGCTAAAGGCTCTAGCGGGGACACCGGGGAGCTGTTTTTT. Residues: CSAKGSSGDTGELFF.

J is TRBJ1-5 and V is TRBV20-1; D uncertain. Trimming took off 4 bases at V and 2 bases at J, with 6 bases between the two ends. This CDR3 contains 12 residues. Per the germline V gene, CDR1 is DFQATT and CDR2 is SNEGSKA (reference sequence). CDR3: CSATTRNQPQHF. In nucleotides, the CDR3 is TGCAGTGCTACCACCCGCAATCAGCCCCAGCATTTT.

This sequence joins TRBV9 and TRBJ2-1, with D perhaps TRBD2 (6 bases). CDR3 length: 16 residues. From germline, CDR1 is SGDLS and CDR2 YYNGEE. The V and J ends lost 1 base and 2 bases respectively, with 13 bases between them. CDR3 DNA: TGTGCCAGCAGCGTATACGGGGGTTCCCCCTACAATGAGCAGTTCTTC. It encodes CASSVYGGSPYNEQFF.

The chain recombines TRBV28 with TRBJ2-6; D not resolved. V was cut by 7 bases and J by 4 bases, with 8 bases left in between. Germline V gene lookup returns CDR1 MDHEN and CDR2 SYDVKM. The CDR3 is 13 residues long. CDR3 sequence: CASNLWGANVLTF. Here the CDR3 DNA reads TGTGCCAGCAATCTATGGGGGGCCAACGTCCTGACTTTC. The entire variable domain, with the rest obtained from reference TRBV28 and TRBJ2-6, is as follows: DVKVTQSSRYLVKRTGEKVFLECVQDMDHENMFWYRQDPGLGLRLIYFSYDVKMKEKGDIPEGYSVSREKKERFSLILESASTNQTSMYLCASNLWGANVLTFGAGSRLTVL.

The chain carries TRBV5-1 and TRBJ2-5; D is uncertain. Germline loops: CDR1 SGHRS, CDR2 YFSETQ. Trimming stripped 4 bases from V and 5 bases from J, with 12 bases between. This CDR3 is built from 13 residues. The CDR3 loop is CASSARRLETQYF. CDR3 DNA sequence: TGCGCCAGCAGCGCCAGAAGGCTGGAGACCCAGTACTTC.

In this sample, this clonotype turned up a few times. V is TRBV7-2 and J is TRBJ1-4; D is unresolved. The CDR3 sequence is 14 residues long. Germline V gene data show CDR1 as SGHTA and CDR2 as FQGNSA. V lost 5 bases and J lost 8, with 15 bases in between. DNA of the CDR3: TGTGCCAGCAGCGTCGCAGGAGGCGGAGAAAAACTGTTTTTT. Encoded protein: CASSVAGGGEKLFF.

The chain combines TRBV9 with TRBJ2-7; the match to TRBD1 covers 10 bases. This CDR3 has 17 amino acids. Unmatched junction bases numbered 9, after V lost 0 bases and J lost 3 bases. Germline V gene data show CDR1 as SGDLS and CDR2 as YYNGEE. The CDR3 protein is CASSVAPIGQGGYEQYF. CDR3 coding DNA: TGTGCCAGCAGCGTAGCTCCCATCGGACAGGGGGGCTACGAGCAGTACTTC.

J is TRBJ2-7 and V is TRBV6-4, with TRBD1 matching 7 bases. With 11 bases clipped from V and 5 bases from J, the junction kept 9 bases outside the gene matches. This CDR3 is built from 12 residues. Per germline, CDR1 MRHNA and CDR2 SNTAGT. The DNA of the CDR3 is TGTGCCGGACAGGACAGGTTCCACGAGCAGTACTTC. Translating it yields CAGQDRFHEQYF.

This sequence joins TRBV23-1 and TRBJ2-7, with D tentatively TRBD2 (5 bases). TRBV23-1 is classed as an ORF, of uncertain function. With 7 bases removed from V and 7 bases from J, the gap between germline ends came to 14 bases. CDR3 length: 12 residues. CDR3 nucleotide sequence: TGCGCCAGCACGCGGGTGGGAGAGGAGCAGTACGTC. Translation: CASTRVGEEQYV.

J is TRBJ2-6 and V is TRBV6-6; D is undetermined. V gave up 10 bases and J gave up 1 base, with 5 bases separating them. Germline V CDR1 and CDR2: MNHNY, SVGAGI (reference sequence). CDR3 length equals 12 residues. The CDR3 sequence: CATTSGANVLTF. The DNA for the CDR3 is TGTGCCACCACATCTGGGGCCAACGTCCTGACTTTC.

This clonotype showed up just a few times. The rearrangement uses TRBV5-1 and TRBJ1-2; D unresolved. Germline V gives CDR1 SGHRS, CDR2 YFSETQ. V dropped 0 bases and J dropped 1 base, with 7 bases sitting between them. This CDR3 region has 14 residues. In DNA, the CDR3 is TGCGCCAGCAGCTTGGCCGCAGTTAACTATGGCTACACCTTC. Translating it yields CASSLAAVNYGYTF. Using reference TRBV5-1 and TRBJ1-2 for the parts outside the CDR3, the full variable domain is KAGVTQTPRYLIKTRGQQVTLSCSPISGHRSVSWYQQTPGQGLQFLFEYFSETQRNKGNFPGRFSGRQFSNSRSEMNVSTLELGDSALYLCASSLAAVNYGYTFGSGTRLTVV.

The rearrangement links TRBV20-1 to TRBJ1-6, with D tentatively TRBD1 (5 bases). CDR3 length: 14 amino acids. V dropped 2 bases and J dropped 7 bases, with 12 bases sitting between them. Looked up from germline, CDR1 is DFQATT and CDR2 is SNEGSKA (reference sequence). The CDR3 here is CSARTRRGNSPLHF. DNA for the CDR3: TGCAGTGCTAGAACCCGACGGGGGAATTCACCCCTCCACTTT.

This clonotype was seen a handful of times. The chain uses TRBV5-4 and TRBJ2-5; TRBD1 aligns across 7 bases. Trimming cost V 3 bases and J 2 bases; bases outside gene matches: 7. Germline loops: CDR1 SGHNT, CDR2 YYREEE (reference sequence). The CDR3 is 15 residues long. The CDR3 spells CASSSPGTAQETQYF. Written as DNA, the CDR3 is TGTGCCAGCAGCTCGCCCGGGACAGCTCAAGAGACCCAGTACTTC.

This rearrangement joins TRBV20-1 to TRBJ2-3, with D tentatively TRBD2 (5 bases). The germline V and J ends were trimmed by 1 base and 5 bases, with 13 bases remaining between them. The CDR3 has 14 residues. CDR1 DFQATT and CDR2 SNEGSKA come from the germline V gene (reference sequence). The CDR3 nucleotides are TGCAGTGCTAGAGTTTTGCGGGTGGGAGATACGCAGTATTTT. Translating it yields CSARVLRVGDTQYF.